The present TCR beta chain was sequenced within a study of blood T cell repertoires in COVID-19 (dated by TCRdb to 2018 to 2021). Looking at the study overall: Samples covering the acute and convalescent phases of COVID-19 were provided by collaborators in the United States, Italy and Spain. The samples were drawn from two sources: the first 160 participants of the ongoing ImmuneRACE study, and 1,000 to 1,500 subjects contributed by 6 global collaborators. Where available, HLA class I and class II types were obtained from metadata supplied by the sample provider rather than from assay-based typing. Subjects who had been exposed to COVID-19, were actively infected with it, or had recovered from it provided the deeply sampled blood TCRbeta repertoires that made up the dataset. The prospective study material was composed of cDNA or gDNA derived from T cells, B-cell-depleted T cells, or PBMCs. The sample metadata nearly always contained a de-identified subject ID, COVID-19 status, age in years and sex. The repertoires were made available in a free public database intended to serve as a resource for research on the immune response to SARS-CoV-2. The study at large found these results: The amount of clinical and demographic metadata varied by source and participant and was provided uncurated.

TCRbeta CDR3 regions were amplified from genomic DNA by means of the immunoSEQ Assay, a bias-controlled multiplex PCR. In the paper's pipeline: The number of nucleated cells in each sample was estimated from the amplification of reference gene primers within the assay. Sequence reads were collapsed and filtered to measure the absolute abundance of every unique TCRbeta CDR3 rearrangement. For each sample, productive Simpson clonality was calculated by taking the square root of Simpson's diversity index across productive rearrangements. TCRdb's version of the immuneACCESS table is confined to in-frame rearrangements and falls short of the full clone set. An unresolved V gene accounts for under half of the shortfall where checked; the remainder is of unknown origin. V, J and clone size are taken as reported in that table, and D and trimming were inferred from the DNA itself. The sample table contains some 130,000 clones; only one count was recorded for about 76% of them. The ten largest account for over 7.5% of the sample.

Points on this clone: Its antigen is still unknown. It has no much larger one-base neighbor in the sample; base qualities were not kept.

The collaborating institutions used their own protocols to collect whole blood in K2EDTA tubes. For TCRbeta analysis, collaborator samples were shipped as frozen whole blood, as isolated PBMCs, or as DNA extracted from either sample type. The germline V gene (reference sequence) yields MNHEY for CDR1 and SMNVEV for CDR2. Cut back by 5 bases and 0 bases, the V and J ends lie 14 bases apart. The CDR3 contains 16 residues, cysteine and phenylalanine counted. Left in the record is the CDR3 DNA by itself, 48 bases read in frame from the first base. This sequence uses TRBV27 and TRBJ1-5; a tentative D match to TRBD1 spans 5 bases. The receptor was derived from a woman aged 55-69 years with active or convalescent COVID-19. The sequencing sample was made of peripheral blood. The sequence in DNA is TGTGCCAGCAGTACACTTGACAGATTTAGCAATCAGCCCCAGCATTTT. This encodes CASSTLDRFSNQPQHF.